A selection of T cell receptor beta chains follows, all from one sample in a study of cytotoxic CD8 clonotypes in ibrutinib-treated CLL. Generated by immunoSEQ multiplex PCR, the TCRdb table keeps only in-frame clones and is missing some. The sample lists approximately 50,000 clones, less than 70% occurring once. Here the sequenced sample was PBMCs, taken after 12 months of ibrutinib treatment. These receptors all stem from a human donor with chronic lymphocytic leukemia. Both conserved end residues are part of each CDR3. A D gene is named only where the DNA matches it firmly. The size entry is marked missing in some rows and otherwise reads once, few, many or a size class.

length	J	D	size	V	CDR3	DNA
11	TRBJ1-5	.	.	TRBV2	CASRLYQPQHF	TGTGCCAGCAGGTTATATCAGCCCCAGCATTTT
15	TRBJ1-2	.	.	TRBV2	CASSLTRTANYGYTF	TGTGCCAGCAGTTTAACTCGGACAGCTAACTATGGCTACACCTTC
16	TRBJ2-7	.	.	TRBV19	CASSIENDVYSYEQYF	TGTGCCAGTAGTATAGAGAATGACGTTTACTCCTACGAGCAGTACTTC
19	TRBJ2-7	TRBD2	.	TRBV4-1	CASSQQVGLAGGPKDEQYF	TGCGCCAGCAGCCAGCAAGTGGGACTAGCGGGGGGGCCCAAGGACGAGCAGTACTTC
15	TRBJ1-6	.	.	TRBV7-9	CASSSHSTGSSPLHF	TGTGCCAGCAGCTCCCACTCGACAGGTAGTTCACCCCTCCACTTT
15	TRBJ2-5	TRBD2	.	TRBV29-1	CSVGGLAGAQETQYF	TGCAGCGTGGGAGGACTAGCGGGGGCCCAAGAGACCCAGTACTTC
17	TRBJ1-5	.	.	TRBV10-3	CAISEFKGPAANQPQHF	TGTGCCATCAGTGAGTTTAAGGGTCCGGCCGCAAATCAGCCCCAGCATTTT
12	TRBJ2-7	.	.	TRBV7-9	CASSLQSYEQYF	TGTGCCAGCAGCTTGCAGTCCTACGAGCAGTACTTC
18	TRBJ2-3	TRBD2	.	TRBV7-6	CASSPGLAGGPFTDTQYF	TGTGCCAGCAGCCCCGGACTAGCGGGGGGACCATTCACAGATACGCAGTATTTT
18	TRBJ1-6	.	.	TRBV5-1	CASRSRGRLSSYNSPLHF	TGCGCCAGCAGGAGCAGAGGACGGCTGAGCTCCTATAATTCACCCCTCCACTTT
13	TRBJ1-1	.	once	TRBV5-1	CASAWTEDTEAFF	TGCGCCAGCGCCTGGACAGAAGACACTGAAGCTTTCTTT
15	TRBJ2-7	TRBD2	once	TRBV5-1	CASSLAGTSAYEQYF	TGCGCCAGCAGCTTGGCCGGGACTAGCGCCTACGAGCAGTACTTC
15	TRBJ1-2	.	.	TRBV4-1	CASSQEKNRDYGYTF	TGCGCCAGCAGCCAAGAAAAAAATCGGGACTATGGCTACACCTTC
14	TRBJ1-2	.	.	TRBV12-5	CASATGEKYYGYTF	TGTGCTAGTGCTACCGGGGAGAAGTACTATGGCTACACCTTC
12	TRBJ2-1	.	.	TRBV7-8	CASSLSLAEQFF	TGTGCCAGCAGCTTGAGTTTAGCAGAGCAGTTCTTC
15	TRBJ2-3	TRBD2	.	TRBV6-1	CASRPSGGAGDTQYF	TGTGCCAGCAGGCCCAGCGGGGGGGCCGGGGATACGCAGTATTTT
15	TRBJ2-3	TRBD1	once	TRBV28	CASSGRTGAADTQYF	TGTGCCAGCAGTGGGAGGACAGGGGCGGCAGATACGCAGTATTTT
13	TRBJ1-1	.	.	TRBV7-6	CASSIGPNTEAFF	TGTGCCAGCAGCATAGGACCGAACACTGAAGCTTTCTTT
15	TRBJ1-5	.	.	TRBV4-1	CASSQVSPTDQPQHF	TGCGCCAGCAGCCAAGTGAGTCCGACAGATCAGCCCCAGCATTTT
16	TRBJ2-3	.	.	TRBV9	CASSGDSFPSTDTQYF	TGTGCCAGCAGCGGTGATTCCTTCCCCTCCACAGATACGCAGTATTTT
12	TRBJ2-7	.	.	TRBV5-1	CASRRVYYEQYF	TGCGCCAGCAGGCGCGTATACTACGAGCAGTACTTC
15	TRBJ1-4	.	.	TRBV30	CAWSVMGALGEKLFF	TGTGCCTGGAGTGTAATGGGCGCACTGGGGGAAAAACTGTTTTTT
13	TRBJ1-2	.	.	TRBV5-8	CASSTPTGYGYTF	TGTGCCAGCAGCACCCCGACAGGTTATGGCTACACCTTC
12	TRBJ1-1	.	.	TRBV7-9	CASSLTRTEAFF	TGTGCCAGCAGCTTAACCCGTACTGAAGCTTTCTTT
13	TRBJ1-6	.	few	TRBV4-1	CASSQEGNSPLHF	TGCGCCAGCAGCCAAGAGGGTAATTCACCCCTCCACTTT
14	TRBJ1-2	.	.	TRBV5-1	CASSPQGPNYGYTF	TGCGCCAGCAGCCCTCAGGGGCCTAACTATGGCTACACCTTC
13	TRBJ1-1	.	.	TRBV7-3	CASSPGGATEAFF	TGTGCCAGCAGCCCCGGAGGGGCGACTGAAGCTTTCTTT
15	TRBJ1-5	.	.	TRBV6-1	CASCPGVGYDQPQHF	TGTGCCAGCTGTCCCGGAGTTGGGTACGATCAGCCCCAGCATTTT
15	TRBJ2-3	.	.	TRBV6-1	CASERARGVTDTQYF	TGTGCAAGCGAGAGGGCCAGGGGAGTCACAGATACGCAGTATTTT